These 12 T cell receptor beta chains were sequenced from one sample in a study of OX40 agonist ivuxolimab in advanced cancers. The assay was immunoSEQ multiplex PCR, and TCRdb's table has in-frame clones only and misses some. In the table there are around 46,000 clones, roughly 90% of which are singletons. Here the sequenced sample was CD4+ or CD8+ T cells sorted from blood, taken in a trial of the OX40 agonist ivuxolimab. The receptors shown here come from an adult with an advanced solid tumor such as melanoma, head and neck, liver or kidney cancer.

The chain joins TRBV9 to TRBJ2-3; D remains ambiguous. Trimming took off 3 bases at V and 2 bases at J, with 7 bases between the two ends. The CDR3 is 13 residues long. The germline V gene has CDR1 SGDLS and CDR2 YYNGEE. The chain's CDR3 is CASSALNTDTQYF. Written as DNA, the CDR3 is TGTGCCAGCAGCGCCCTTAACACAGATACGCAGTATTTT.

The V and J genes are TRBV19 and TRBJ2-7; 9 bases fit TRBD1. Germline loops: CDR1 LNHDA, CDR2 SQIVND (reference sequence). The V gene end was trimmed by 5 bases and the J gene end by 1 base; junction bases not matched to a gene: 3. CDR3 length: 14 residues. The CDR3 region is CASSLGQGSYEQYF. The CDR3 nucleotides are TGTGCCAGTAGTTTGGGACAGGGTTCCTACGAGCAGTACTTC. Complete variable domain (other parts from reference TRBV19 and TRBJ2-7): DGGITQSPKYLFRKEGQNVTLSCEQNLNHDAMYWYRQDPGQGLRLIYYSQIVNDFQKGDIAEGYSVSREKKESFPLTVTSAQKNPTAFYLCASSLGQGSYEQYFGPGTRLTVT.

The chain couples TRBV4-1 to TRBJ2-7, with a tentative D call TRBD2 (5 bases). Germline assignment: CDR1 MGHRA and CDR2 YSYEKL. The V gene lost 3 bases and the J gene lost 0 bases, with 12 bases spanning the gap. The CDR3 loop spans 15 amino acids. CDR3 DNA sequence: TGCGCCAGCAGCCACGCTACTAGTTCCTCCTACGAGCAGTACTTC. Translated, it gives CASSHATSSSYEQYF.

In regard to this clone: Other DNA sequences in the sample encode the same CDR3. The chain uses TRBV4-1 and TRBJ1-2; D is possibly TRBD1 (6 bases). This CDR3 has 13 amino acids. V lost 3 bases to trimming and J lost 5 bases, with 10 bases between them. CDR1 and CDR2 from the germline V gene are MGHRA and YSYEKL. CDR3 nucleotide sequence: TGCGCCAGCAGCCAGGGGGCAGCATATGGCTACACCTTC. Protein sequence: CASSQGAAYGYTF.

CDR3 nucleotide sequence: TGTGCCAGCGCTGGGGTTGGGAATGAGCAGTTCTTC. It specifies CASAGVGNEQFF. V gene TRBV6-5 combines with J gene TRBJ2-1, with D unresolved. This CDR3 contains 12 residues. The V end lost 8 bases, the J end lost 7 bases, and 12 bases lay between the germline ends. Germline CDR1 MNHEY, CDR2 SVGAGI.

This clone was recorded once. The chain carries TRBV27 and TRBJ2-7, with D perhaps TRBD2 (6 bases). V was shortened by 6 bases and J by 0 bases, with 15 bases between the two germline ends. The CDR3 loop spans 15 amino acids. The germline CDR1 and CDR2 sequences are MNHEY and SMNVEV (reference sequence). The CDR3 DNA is TGTGCCAGCAGCCCTTATGGGGGGAGCTCCTACGAGCAGTACTTC. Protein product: CASSPYGGSSYEQYF.

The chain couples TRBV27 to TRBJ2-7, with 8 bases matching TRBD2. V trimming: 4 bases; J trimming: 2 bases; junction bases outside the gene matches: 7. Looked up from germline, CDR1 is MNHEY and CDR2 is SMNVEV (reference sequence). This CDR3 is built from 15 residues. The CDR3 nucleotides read TGTGCCAGCAGTTCGGCCACTAGCGGAGCCTACGAGCAGTACTTC. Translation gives CASSSATSGAYEQYF.

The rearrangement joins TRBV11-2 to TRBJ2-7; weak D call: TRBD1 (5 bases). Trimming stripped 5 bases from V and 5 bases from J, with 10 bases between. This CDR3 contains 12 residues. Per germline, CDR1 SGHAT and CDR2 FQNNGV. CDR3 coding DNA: TGTGCCAGCAGCCCAGGGTTCAACGAGCAGTACTTC. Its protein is CASSPGFNEQYF.

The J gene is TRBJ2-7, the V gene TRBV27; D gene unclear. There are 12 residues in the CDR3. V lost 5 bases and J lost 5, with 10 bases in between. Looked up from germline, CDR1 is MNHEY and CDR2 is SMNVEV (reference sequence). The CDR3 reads CASSLNTNEQYF. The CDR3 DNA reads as TGTGCCAGCAGTCTGAACACGAACGAGCAGTACTTC.

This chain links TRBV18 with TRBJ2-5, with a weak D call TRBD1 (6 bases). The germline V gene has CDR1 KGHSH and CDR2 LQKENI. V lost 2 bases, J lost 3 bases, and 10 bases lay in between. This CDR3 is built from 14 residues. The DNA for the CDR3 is TGTGCCAGCTCACCAAGACAGGTTGAAGAGACCCAGTACTTC. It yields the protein CASSPRQVEETQYF.

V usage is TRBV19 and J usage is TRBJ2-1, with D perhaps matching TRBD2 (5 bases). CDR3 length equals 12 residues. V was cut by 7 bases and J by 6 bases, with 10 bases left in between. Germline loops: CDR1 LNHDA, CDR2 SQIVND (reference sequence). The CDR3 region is CASTLGGNEQFF. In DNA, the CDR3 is TGTGCCAGTACGTTAGGAGGCAATGAGCAGTTCTTC.

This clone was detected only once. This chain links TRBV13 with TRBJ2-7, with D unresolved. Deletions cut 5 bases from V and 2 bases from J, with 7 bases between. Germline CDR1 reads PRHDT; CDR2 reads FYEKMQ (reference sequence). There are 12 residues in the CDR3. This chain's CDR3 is CASSPDTYEQYF. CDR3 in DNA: TGTGCCAGCAGCCCCGACACCTACGAGCAGTACTTC.